This T cell receptor beta chain was observed in a study of CD8+CD57+ T cells in acquired aplastic anemia. CDR3 and TCR beta VDJ profiling relied on a genomic DNA template. From the reads, TCRdb called clonotypes with MiXCR, one entry per CDR3 protein. The repertoire holds 200,000 to 250,000 distinct CDR3 sequences, with about 62% as singletons. Deletions cut 3 bases from V and 1 base from J, with 6 bases between. The germline gives CDR1 SEHNR, CDR2 FQNEAQ (reference sequence). The length of the CDR3 is 13 residues. Patients sequenced had flow cytometry evidence of CD8+CD57+ cell expansion. Note on this clonotype: As yet, its antigen is unknown.

Study-wide results and limits: In common between the patients and the controls were approximately 28 CD8+ CDR3 sequences.

Sequencing input: sorted CD4+, CD8+, or CD8+CD57+ T cells (not recorded which) from PBMCs. This receptor was identified in a human donor with aplastic anemia. This chain links TRBV7-9 with TRBJ1-1; D is unclear. The CDR3 coding sequence is TGTGCCAGCAGCTTCTTCCAGAACACTGAAGCTTTCTTT. It translates to CASSFFQNTEAFF.